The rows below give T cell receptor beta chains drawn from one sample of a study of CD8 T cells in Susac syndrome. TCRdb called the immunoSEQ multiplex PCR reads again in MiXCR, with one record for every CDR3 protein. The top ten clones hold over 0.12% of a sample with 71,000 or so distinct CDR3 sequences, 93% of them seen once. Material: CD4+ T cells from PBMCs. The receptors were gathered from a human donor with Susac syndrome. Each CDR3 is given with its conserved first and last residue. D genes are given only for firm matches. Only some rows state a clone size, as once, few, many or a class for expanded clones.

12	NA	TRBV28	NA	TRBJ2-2	TGTGCCGGTGAGGGGGGCACCGGGGAGCTGTTTTTT	CAGEGGTGELFF
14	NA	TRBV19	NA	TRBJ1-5	TGTGCCAGTAGTAGGGCTAGTAGCAATCAGCCCCAGCATTTT	CASSRASSNQPQHF
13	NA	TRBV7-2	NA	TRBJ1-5	TGTGCCAGCACCTTCACGACAGGCCAGCCCCAGCATTTT	CASTFTTGQPQHF
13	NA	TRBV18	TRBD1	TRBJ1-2	TGTGCCAGCTCCCCAGACAGGGCGGAAGGCTACACCTTC	CASSPDRAEGYTF
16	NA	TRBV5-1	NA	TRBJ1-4	TGCGCCAGCAGCTTCGGGCCGACTTCAACTAATGAAAAACTGTTTTTT	CASSFGPTSTNEKLFF
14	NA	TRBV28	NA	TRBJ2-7	TGTGCCAGCAGTTTGCCGCCCGGTTTTCACGAGCAGTACTTC	CASSLPPGFHEQYF
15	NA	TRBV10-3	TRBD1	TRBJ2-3	TGTGCCGGGTCGCCGACAGGGTCGGTAGCAGATACGCAGTATTTT	CAGSPTGSVADTQYF
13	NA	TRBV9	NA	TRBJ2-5	TGTGCCAGCAGCTCGGGACTCCAGCAGACCCAGTACTTC	CASSSGLQQTQYF
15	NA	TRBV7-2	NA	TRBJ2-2	TGTGCCAGCAGCCAGCCTGTTAAAAACACCGGGGAGCTGTTTTTT	CASSQPVKNTGELFF
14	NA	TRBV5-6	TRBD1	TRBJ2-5	TGTGCCAGCAGCTTGGACAGGGGGCCGGGGACCCAGTACTTC	CASSLDRGPGTQYF
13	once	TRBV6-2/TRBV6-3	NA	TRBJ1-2	TGTGCCAGCAGTTACGACAGGACGGATGGCTACACCTTC	CASSYDRTDGYTF
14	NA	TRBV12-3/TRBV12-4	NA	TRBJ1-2	TGTGCCAGCAGTTTTGAGTTTTCGGGGGACGGCTACACCTTC	CASSFEFSGDGYTF
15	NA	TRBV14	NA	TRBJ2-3	TGTGCCAGCAGCCAAAGGCTTGGATTCACAGATACGCAGTATTTT	CASSQRLGFTDTQYF
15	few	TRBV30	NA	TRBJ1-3	TGTGCCTGGAGTCGGGGGACACTCTCTGGAAACACCATATATTTT	CAWSRGTLSGNTIYF
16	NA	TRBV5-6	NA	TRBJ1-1	TGTGCCAGCAGCTTTCCCCCGGGACGGCTGAACACTGAAGCTTTCTTT	CASSFPPGRLNTEAFF
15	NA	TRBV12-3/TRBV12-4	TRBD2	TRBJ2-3	TGTGCCAGCACCAGGACTAGCGGGGGCACAGATACGCAGTATTTT	CASTRTSGGTDTQYF
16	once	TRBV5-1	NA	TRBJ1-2	TGCGCCAGCAGCTTGATAGGCGATCCTTCTACCTATGGCTACACCTTC	CASSLIGDPSTYGYTF
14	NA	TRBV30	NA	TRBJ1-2	TGTGCCGGGAAGGGCAGGAGTATGTACTATGGCTACACCTTC	CAGKGRSMYYGYTF
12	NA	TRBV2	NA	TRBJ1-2	TGTGCCAGCTTCAACCGGGGCCATGGCTACACCTTC	CASFNRGHGYTF
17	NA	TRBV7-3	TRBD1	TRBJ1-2	TGTGCCAGCAGCTTTGGGACAGGGAGTCGATCCTATATGGGCTACACCTTC	CASSFGTGSRSYMGYTF
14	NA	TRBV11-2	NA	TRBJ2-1	TGTGCCAGCAGCTTAGGTTCCGGGGGAGATGAGCAGTTCTTC	CASSLGSGGDEQFF
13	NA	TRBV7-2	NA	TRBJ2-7	TGTGCCAGCAGCTTAAGGGTAGCCTACGAGCAGTACTTC	CASSLRVAYEQYF
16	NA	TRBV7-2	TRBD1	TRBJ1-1	TGTGCCAGCAGAAAGGACAGGGGTAGGGAGAACACTGAAGCTTTCTTT	CASRKDRGRENTEAFF
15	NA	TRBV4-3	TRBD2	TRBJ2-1	TGCGCCAGCAGCCAAGAAGAAGCGGGGGGGCGGGAGCAGTTCTTC	CASSQEEAGGREQFF
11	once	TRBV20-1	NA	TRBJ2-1	TGCAGTGCTAGCAACCACAATGAGCAGTTCTTC	CSASNHNEQFF
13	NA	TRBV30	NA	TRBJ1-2	TGTGCCTGGGTGGGGCGGGGGATTCAAGGCTACACCTTC	CAWVGRGIQGYTF
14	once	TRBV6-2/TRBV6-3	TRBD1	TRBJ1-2	TGTGCCAGCAGTCCGGACAGGGGGCTTGGTGGCTACACCTTC	CASSPDRGLGGYTF
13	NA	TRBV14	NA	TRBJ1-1	TGTGCCAGCAGCCACACAGGGTCCACTGAAGCTTTCTTT	CASSHTGSTEAFF
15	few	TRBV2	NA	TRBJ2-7	TGTGCCAGCAGGAGGGAAGGGGTACTCTCCTACGAGCAGTACTTC	CASRREGVLSYEQYF
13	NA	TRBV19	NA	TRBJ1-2	TGTGCCAGTAGTATGGGGACGGACTATGGCTACACCTTC	CASSMGTDYGYTF
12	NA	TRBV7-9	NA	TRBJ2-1	TGTGCCAGCAGCTTAGTAGGCCATGAGCAGTTCTTC	CASSLVGHEQFF
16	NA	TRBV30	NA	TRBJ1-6	TGTGCCTGGAGTCTGGGGGTTCGGTTGGGTAATTCACCCCTCCACTTT	CAWSLGVRLGNSPLHF
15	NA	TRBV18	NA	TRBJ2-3	TGTGCCAGCTCTCCAACAGGGTCCTTCACAGATACGCAGTATTTT	CASSPTGSFTDTQYF
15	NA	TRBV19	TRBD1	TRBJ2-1	TGTGCCAGTAGGCCGGAACAGGGGCCCCACAATGAGCAGTTCTTC	CASRPEQGPHNEQFF
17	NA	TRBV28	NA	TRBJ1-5	TGTGCCAGCCACACACAGTATTTAAACAGCTACAATCAGCCCCAGCATTTT	CASHTQYLNSYNQPQHF
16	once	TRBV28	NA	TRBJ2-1	TGTGCCAGCGGGGAATTGTTGAGGGGCTCCTACAATGAGCAGTTCTTC	CASGELLRGSYNEQFF
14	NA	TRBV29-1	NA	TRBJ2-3	TGCAGCGTTGAAGGTGGCAGGGTAACAGATACGCAGTATTTT	CSVEGGRVTDTQYF
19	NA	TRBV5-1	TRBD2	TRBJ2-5	TGCGCCAGCAGCTTGGCCGGCGGGACTAGCGGGGGGCCTCAAGAGACCCAGTACTTC	CASSLAGGTSGGPQETQYF
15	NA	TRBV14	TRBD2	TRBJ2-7	TGTGCCAGCAGCCAACTCCTAGCGGGCGGTGGCGAGCAGTACTTC	CASSQLLAGGGEQYF
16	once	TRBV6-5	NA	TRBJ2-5	TGTGCCAGCAGTTACTCCGGACAGTACCAAGACGAGACCCAGTACTTC	CASSYSGQYQDETQYF
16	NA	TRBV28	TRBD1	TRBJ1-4	TGTGCCAGCAGTACGAGACAGGGGGCTGAATATGAAAAACTGTTTTTT	CASSTRQGAEYEKLFF
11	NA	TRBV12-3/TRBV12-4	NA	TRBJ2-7	TGTGCCAGCAGTTTAGGGGTTGTAGGGTACTTC	CASSLGVVGYF
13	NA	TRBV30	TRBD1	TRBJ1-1	TGTGCCTGGGGTAGGGGGCAGAACACTGAAGCTTTCTTT	CAWGRGQNTEAFF